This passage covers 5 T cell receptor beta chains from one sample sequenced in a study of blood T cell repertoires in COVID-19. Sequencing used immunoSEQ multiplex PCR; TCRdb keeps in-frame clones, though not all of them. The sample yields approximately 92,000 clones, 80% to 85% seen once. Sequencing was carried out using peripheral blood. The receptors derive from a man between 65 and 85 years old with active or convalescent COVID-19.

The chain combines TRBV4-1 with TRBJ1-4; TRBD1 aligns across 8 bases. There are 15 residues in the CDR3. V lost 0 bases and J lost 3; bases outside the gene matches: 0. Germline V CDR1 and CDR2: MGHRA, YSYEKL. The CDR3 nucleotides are TGCGCCAGCAGCCAAGACAGGGGGCCTAATGAAAAACTGTTTTTT. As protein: CASSQDRGPNEKLFF.

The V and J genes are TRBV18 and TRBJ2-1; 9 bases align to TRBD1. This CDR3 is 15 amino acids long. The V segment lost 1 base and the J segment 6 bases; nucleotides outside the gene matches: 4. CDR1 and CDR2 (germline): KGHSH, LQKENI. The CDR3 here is CASSPLGQGGNEQFF. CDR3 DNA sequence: TGTGCCAGCTCACCACTGGGACAGGGTGGCAATGAGCAGTTCTTC. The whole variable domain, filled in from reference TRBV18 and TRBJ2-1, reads NAGVMQNPRHLVRRRGQEARLRCSPMKGHSHVYWYRQLPEEGLKFMVYLQKENIIDESGMPKERFSAEFPKEGPSILRIQQVVRGDSAAYFCASSPLGQGGNEQFFGPGTRLTVL.

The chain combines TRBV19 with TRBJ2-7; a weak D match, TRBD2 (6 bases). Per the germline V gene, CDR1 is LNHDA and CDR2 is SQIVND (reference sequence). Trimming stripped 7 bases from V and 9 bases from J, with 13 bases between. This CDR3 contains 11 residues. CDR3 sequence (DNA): TGTGCCAGTACCGGGAGCGCCGGGCAGTACTTC. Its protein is CASTGSAGQYF.

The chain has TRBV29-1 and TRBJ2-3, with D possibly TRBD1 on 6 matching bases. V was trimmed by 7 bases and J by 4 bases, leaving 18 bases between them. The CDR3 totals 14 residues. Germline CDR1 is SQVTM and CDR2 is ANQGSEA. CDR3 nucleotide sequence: TGCAGCGCATTCCCCGGGACAAAGGCAGATACGCAGTATTTT. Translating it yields CSAFPGTKADTQYF.

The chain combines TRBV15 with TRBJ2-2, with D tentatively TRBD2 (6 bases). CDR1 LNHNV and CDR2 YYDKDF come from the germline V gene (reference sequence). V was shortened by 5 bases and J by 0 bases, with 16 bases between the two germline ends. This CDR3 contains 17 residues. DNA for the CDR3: TGTGCCACCAGCCGCAGTATCGCGGGGCCGAACACCGGGGAGCTGTTTTTT. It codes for CATSRSIAGPNTGELFF.